This T cell receptor (beta chain) comes out of a study of blood T cell repertoires in COVID-19 (dated by TCRdb to 2019 to 2021). Context from the whole study: Samples covering the acute and convalescent phases of COVID-19 were provided by collaborators in the United States, Italy and Spain. The prospective study material was composed of cDNA or gDNA derived from T cells, B-cell-depleted T cells, or PBMCs. The dataset comprised deeply sampled blood TCRbeta repertoires from subjects exposed to, actively infected with, or recovered from COVID-19. The repertoires were released in a freely available public database meant as a resource for research on the immune response to SARS-CoV-2. The samples were drawn from two sources: the first 160 participants of the ongoing ImmuneRACE study, and 950 to 1,500 subjects contributed by 6 global collaborators. A de-identified subject ID, COVID-19 status, age in years and sex were almost always included in the sample metadata. HLA class I and class II types, where available, came from metadata supplied by the sample provider rather than from assay-based typing. Overall study outcomes, separate from this receptor: Clinical and demographic metadata were provided uncurated, with the amount varying by source and participant.

Of note for this clone: The target of this receptor is not known. No per-base quality is available; no much larger clone lies one base away.

Collaborating institutions collected whole blood in K2EDTA tubes following their own protocols. For TCRbeta analysis, collaborators shipped samples in one of three forms: frozen whole blood, isolated PBMCs, or DNA extracted from either of those sample types. Counted from cysteine to phenylalanine, this CDR3 has 12 amino acids. Only the CDR3 region is kept as DNA, spanning 36 bases read in frame from base 1. The germline V gene (reference sequence) yields SEHNR for CDR1 and FQNEAQ for CDR2. The junction shows trimming of 7 bases on V and 4 bases on J, plus 7 bases between the germline ends. TCRbeta CDR3 regions were amplified from genomic DNA by means of the immunoSEQ Assay, a bias-controlled multiplex PCR. The source study handled its data this way. Within the assay, amplification of reference gene primers was used to estimate how many nucleated cells each sample contained. To quantify the absolute abundance of each unique TCRbeta CDR3 rearrangement, sequence reads were collapsed and filtered. For each sample, productive Simpson clonality was calculated as the square root of Simpson's diversity index across productive rearrangements. In its TCRdb copy, this immuneACCESS table keeps in-frame sequences only and misses some clones. Where compared with another copy, unresolved V genes explain less than half of these, and the others have no known cause. That table is the source of V, J and clone size, and D and trimming were worked out from the DNA. The sample contains about 98,000 clones, 86% of them found a single time. The top ten clonotypes cover around 10% of the sample.

Recombination connected TRBV7-9 to TRBJ2-2; the D gene cannot be resolved reliably. Sequencing was carried out using peripheral blood. The sequence was collected from a man between 50 and 59 years old with acute or convalescent COVID-19. The sequence in DNA is TGTGCCAGCACGGAGCTCACCGGGGAGCTGTTTTTT. This is translated as CASTELTGELFF.